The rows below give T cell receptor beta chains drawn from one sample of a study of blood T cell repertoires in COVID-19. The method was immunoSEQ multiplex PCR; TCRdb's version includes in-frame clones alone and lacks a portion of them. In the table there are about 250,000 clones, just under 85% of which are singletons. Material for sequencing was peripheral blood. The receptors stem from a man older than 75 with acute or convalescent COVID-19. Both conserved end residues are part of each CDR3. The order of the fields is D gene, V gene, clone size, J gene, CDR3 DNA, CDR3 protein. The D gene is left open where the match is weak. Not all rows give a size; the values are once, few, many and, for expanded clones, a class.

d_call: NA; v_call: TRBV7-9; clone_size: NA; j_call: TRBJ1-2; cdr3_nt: TGTGCCAGCAGCCCGCGAGGGTACCCTAACTATGGCTACACCTTC; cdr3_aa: CASSPRGYPNYGYTF
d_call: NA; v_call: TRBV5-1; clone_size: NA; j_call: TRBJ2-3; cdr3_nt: TGCGCCAGCAGCTTGGGAGGCCTCGGGTCTTCAGATACGCAGTATTTT; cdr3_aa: CASSLGGLGSSDTQYF
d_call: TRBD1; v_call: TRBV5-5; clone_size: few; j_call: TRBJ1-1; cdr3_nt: TGTGCCAGCAGCGTTGAGGGACAGGGGCTTGGGTGGGACACTGAAGCTTTCTTT; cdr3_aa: CASSVEGQGLGWDTEAFF
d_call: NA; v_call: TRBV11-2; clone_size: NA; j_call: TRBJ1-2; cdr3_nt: TGTGCCAGCAGCTTGAACAGGGTTAACTATGGCTACACCTTC; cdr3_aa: CASSLNRVNYGYTF
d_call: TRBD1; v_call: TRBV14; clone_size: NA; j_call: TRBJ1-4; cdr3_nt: TGTGCCAGCAGCCCCCGGACAGGGGGCGGAGGAGTGGGTGAAAAACTGTTTTTT; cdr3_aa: CASSPRTGGGGVGEKLFF
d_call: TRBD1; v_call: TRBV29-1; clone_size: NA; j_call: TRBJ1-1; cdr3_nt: TGCAGCGTTGCCTCAACCGGGACAGGGAACACTGAAGCTTTCTTT; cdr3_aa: CSVASTGTGNTEAFF
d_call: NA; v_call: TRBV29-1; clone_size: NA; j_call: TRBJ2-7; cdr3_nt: TGCAGCGTTCAGGGACAGGGGATCGAAGGAGCTAGCGGGAGATACGAGCAGTACTTC; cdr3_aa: CSVQGQGIEGASGRYEQYF
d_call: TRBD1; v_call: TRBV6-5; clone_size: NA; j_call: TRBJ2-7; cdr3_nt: TGTGCCAGCAGTTACTCTGCCGCTACAGGGGTTCACGAGCAGTACTTC; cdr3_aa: CASSYSAATGVHEQYF
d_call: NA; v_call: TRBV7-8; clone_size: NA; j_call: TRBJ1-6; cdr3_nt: TGTGCCAGCAGCTTAGAGGGGGGGAGGATTGGTTCACCCCTCCACTTT; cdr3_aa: CASSLEGGRIGSPLHF
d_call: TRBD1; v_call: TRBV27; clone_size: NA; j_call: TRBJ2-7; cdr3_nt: TGTGCCAGCAGTTTAACAGGGGGCTTCTCGCTTCGCGAGCAGTACTTC; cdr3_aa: CASSLTGGFSLREQYF
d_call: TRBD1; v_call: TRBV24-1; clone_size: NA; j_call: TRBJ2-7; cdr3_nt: TGTGCCACCAGTCCAGGGGGACGGTCCTACGAGCAGTACTTC; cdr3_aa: CATSPGGRSYEQYF
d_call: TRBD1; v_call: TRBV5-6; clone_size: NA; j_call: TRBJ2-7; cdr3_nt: TGTGCCAGCAGCCGGACTTTGACAGGGGCAAACGAGCAGTACTTC; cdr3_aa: CASSRTLTGANEQYF
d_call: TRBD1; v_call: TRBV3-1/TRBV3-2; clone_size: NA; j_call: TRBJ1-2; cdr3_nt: TGTGCCAGCAGCCAAGGCAGGGGGCGTTATTATGGCTACACCTTC; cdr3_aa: CASSQGRGRYYGYTF
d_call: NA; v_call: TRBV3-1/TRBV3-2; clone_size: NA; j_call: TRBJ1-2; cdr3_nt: TGTGCCAGCAGCCAAGACAGAATCTATGGCTACACCTTC; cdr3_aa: CASSQDRIYGYTF
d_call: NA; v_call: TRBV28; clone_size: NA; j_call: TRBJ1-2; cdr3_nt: TGTGCCAGCAGGCGCAGAGGGGGGGAGGGCTACACCTTC; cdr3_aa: CASRRRGGEGYTF
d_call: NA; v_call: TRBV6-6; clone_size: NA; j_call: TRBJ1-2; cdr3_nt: TGTGCCAGCACCCTAGACAGAGGACGGTTCGAGGGCTACACCTTC; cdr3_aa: CASTLDRGRFEGYTF
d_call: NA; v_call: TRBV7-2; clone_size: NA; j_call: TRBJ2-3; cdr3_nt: TGTGCCAGCAGCTCAAACCTGTTGAAGAGAGATACGCAGTATTTT; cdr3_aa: CASSSNLLKRDTQYF
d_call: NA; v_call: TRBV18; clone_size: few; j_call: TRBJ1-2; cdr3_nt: TGTGCCAGCTCACCCAGGGTGAACTATGGCTACACCTTC; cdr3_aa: CASSPRVNYGYTF
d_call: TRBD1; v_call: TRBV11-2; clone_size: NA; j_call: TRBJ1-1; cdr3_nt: TGTGCCAGCAGCAACAGACAGGGGTATGCTTTCTTT; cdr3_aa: CASSNRQGYAFF
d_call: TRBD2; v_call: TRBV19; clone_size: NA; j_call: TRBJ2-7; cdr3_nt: TGTGCCAGTAGTTGGACTAGCGGGGGGCGCTCCTACGAGCAGTACTTC; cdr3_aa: CASSWTSGGRSYEQYF